This T cell receptor beta chain emerged from a study of OX40 agonist ivuxolimab in advanced cancers. Background on the whole study: Ivuxolimab was a fully human IgG2 agonistic monoclonal antibody targeting the costimulatory receptor OX40 (CD134). Patients were allowed to have had prior anti-PD-1, anti-PD-L1 or anti-CTLA-4 therapy, and 40% to 45% of the dose-escalation patients had previously received checkpoint inhibitors. In the dose-escalation cohort, roughly 80% of patients were male, and the mean age was approximately 60 years, with a range of roughly 20 to 80. Three dose-escalation patients achieved partial responses, one with hepatocellular carcinoma and two with cutaneous melanoma. Of the 50 to 55 patients in dose escalation, some 19 had hepatocellular carcinoma, some 15 had melanoma, 9 had renal cell carcinoma and 9 had head and neck cancer. Peripheral TCRbeta sequencing aimed to test whether ivuxolimab altered TCR sequence diversity and caused clonal T-cell expansion. The paper covers the monotherapy dose-escalation part of the phase I ivuxolimab trial, which included N of about 50 patients. Intravenous ivuxolimab was administered to patients every 2 weeks at six dose levels: 0.01, 0.1, 0.3, 1.5, 3 and 10 mg/kg. General findings and caveats noted by the study authors: Which antigens the clonally expanded peripheral T cells were specific for was not determined. At doses of 0.1 to 3.0 mg/kg, clonal expansion of both CD4+ and CD8+ T cells in blood was seen between baseline and week 6. After ivuxolimab, CD8+ T cells had more expanded clones than CD4+ T cells on average. Low levels of normalized T-cell clonal expansion were also shown by some nonresponding patients. Partial responders in the 0.1-3.0 mg/kg groups had among the lowest normalized peripheral clonal expansion, especially among CD8+ T cells.

Patients with autoimmune disease history or receiving systemic immunosuppression were excluded from the trial. In every dose cohort, peripheral blood was drawn for TCR sequencing at baseline, cycle 4 day 1, and cycle 7 day 1. Samples came from an open-label, multicenter, first-in-human phase I dose-escalation trial of ivuxolimab. Adults with locally advanced or metastatic melanoma, renal cell, hepatocellular, or head and neck squamous cell carcinoma were enrolled in the trial. CD4+ and CD8+ T cells were sorted separately from peripheral blood before TCR sequencing. Remarks on this clone: Its cognate antigen has yet to be identified. No much larger clonotype is one base removed from it; base qualities were not supplied.

Genomic DNA was extracted from sorted cells for sequencing of the TCRbeta CDR3 region. TCRbeta CDR3 regions were sequenced using the immunoSEQ Assay. TCRdb re-hosts the immuneACCESS table, in-frame sequences only. Its copies lack some clones; in the studies checked, an unresolved V gene accounts for under half of them, and the cause for the rest is not known. A total of about 50,000 clones appear in this sample, more than 70% of them only once. 2% to 2.5% of the sample rests with the top ten. Material: CD4+ or CD8+ T cells sorted from blood, obtained in a trial of the OX40 agonist ivuxolimab. This clonotype was sampled from an adult with an advanced solid tumor such as melanoma, head and neck, liver or kidney cancer.

At the DNA level, the sequence is TGTGCCAGCAGCTCCGACAGGTCCGACGAGCAGTACTTC. This sequence encodes CASSSDRSDEQYF. Rearrangement joined TRBV11-2 to TRBJ2-7; possibly the D gene is TRBD1, per 6 matching bases. V is pared back by 4 bases and J by 5 bases, with 12 bases lying between the germline termini. Inclusive of the bounding cysteine and phenylalanine, the CDR3 is 13 residues long. Only the CDR3 region is kept as DNA, spanning 39 bases read in frame from base 1. Looking up the germline V gene yields CDR1 SGHAT and CDR2 FQNNGV.